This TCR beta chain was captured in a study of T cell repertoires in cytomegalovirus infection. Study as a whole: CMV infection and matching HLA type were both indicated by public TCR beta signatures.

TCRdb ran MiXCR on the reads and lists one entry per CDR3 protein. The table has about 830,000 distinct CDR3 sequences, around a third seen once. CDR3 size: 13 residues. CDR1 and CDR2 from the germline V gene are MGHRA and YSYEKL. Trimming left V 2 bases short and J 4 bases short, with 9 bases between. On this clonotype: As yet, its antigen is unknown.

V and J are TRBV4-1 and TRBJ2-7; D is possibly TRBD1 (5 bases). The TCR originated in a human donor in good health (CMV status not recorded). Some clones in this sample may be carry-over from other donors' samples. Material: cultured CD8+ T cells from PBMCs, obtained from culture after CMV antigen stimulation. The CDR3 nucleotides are TGCGCCAGCAGCCAATCTTCAGGGTACGAGCAGTACTTC. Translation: CASSQSSGYEQYF.